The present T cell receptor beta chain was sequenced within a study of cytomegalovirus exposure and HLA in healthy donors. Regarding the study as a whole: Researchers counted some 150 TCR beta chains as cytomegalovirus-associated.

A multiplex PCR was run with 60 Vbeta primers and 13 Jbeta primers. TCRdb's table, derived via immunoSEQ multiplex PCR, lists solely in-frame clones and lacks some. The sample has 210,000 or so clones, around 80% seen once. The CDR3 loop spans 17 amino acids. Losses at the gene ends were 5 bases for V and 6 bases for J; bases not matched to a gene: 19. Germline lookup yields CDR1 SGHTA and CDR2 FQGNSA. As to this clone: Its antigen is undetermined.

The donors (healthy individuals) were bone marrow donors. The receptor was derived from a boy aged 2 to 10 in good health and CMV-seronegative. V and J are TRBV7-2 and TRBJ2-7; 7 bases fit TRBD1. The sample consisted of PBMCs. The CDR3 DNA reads TGTGCCAGCAGCAGAGAAAATACAGGGGAATTAGGACGCGAGCAGTACTTC. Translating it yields CASSRENTGELGREQYF.